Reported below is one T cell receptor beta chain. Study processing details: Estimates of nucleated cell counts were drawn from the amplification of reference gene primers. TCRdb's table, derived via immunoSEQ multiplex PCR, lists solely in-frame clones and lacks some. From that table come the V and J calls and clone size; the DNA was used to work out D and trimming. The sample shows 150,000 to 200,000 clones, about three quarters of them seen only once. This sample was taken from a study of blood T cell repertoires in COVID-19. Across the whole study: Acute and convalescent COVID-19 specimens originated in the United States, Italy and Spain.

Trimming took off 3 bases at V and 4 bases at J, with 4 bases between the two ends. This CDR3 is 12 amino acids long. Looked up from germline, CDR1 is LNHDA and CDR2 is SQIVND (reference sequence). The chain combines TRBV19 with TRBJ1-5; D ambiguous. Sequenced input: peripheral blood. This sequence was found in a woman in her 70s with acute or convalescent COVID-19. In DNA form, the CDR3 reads TGTGCCAGTAGTATGGCAAATCAGCCCCAGCATTTT. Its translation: CASSMANQPQHF.